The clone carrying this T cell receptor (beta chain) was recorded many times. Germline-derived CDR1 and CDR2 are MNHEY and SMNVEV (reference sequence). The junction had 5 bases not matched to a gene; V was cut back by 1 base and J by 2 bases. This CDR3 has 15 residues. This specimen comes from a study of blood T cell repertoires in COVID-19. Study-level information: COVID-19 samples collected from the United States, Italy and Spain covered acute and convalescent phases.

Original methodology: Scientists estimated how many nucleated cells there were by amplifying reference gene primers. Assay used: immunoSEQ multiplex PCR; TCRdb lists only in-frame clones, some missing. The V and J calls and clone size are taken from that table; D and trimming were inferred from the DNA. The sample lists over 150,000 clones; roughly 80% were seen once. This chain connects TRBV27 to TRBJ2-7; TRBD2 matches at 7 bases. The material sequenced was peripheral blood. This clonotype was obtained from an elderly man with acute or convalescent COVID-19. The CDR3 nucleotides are TGTGCCAGCAGTTTATTGGCGGGGGTGACCTACGAGCAGTACTTC. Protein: CASSLLAGVTYEQYF.